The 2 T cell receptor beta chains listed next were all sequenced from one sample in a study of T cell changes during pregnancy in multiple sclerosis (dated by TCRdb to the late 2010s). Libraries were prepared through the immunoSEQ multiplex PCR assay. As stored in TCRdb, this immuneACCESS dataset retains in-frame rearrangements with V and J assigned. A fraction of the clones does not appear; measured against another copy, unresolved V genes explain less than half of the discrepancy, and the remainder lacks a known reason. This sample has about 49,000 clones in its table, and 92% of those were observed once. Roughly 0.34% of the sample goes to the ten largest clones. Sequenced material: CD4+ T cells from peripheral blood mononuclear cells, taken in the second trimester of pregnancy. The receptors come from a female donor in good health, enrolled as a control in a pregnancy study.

CDR3 nucleotides: TGTGCCAGCATCAAAACAACGAACACTGAAGCTTTCTTT. It codes for CASIKTTNTEAFF. The genes are TRBV6-5 and TRBJ1-1; unclear D gene. The CDR3 is made up of 13 amino acids. Germline CDR1 and CDR2: MNHEY and SVGAGI. Trimming took off 7 bases at V and 1 base at J, with 10 bases between the two ends.

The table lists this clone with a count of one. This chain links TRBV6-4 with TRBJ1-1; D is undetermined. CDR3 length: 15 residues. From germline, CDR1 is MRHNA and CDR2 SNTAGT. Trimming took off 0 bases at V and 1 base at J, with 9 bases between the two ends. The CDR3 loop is CASSDSSSGNTEAFF. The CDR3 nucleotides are TGTGCCAGCAGTGACTCGAGCTCAGGGAACACTGAAGCTTTCTTT.